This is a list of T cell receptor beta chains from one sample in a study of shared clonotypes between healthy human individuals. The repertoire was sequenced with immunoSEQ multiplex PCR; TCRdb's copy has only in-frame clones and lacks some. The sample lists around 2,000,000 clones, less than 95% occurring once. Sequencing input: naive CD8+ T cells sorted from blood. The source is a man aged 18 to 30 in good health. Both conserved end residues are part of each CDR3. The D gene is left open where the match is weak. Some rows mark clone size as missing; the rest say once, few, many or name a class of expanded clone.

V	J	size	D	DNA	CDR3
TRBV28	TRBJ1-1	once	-	TGTGCCACCAAGGATTATTCTGGAGGGAACACTGAAGCTTTCTTT	CATKDYSGGNTEAFF
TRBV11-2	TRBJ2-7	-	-	TGTGCCAGCAGCTTTCCTTCCCACGAGCAGTACTTC	CASSFPSHEQYF
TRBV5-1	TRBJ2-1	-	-	TGCGCCAGCAGCTTGTCTTCCAGGGCCTACAATGAGCAGTTCTTC	CASSLSSRAYNEQFF
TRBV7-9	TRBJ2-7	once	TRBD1	TGTGCCAGCAGCCCAGGGGCACAGGGGTCCTACGAGCAGTACTTC	CASSPGAQGSYEQYF
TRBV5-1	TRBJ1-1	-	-	TGCGCCAGCAGCTCAAGCTTGAACACTGAAGCTTTCTTT	CASSSSLNTEAFF
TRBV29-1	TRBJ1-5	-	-	TGCAGCCCTGATGGGGGGCTAAATCAGCCCCAGCATTTT	CSPDGGLNQPQHF
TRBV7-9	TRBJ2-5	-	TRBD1	TGTGCCAGTAACGGGGACAGGGAGGGTCAAGAGACCCAGTACTTC	CASNGDREGQETQYF
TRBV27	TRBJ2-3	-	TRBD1	TGTGCCAGCAGTCCCTCGACAGGGGAGGTTTCAGATACGCAGTATTTT	CASSPSTGEVSDTQYF
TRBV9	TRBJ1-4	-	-	TGTGCCAGCAGCGTAGAAGGTTCTAATGAAAAACTGTTTTTT	CASSVEGSNEKLFF
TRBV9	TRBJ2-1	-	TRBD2	TGTGCCAGCAGCGCTTTCCTAAGCGGGACCCTCAATGAGCAGTTCTTC	CASSAFLSGTLNEQFF
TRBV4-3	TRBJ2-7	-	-	TGCGCCAGCAGCCAAGATCAATGGGGCTACGAGCAGTACTTC	CASSQDQWGYEQYF